The T cell receptor (beta chain) described here comes from a study of shared clonotypes between healthy human individuals. Measured with immunoSEQ multiplex PCR; TCRdb has only the in-frame clones, and not every one. The repertoire has fewer than 400,000 clones, roughly 70% of them found once; the top ten carry about a tenth. In regard to this clone: Its target is unknown.

The CDR3 totals 15 residues. Germline V lookup: CDR1 SNHLY, CDR2 FYNNEI. After removal of 2 bases from V and 7 bases from J, the junction contained 8 bases not matched to a gene. Splitting the CD4+ cells yielded a CD45RA+ naive subset and a CD45RA-negative memory subset. The study, taken as a whole, reports: Incompleteness in sorted-subset sequencing, despite large depth, was shown by rarefaction. In a handful of donors, about 5% of naive CD4 clonotypes appeared in common.

This rearrangement joins TRBV2 to TRBJ2-1; 7 bases fit TRBD2. Sample: memory CD4+ T cells sorted from blood. Subset meaning: CD45RA-negative fraction. This TCR derives from a man aged 25 to 40 in good health. CDR3 nucleotides: TGTGCCAGCAGTGAAAATGCGGGAGCGTTGAATGAGCAGTTCTTC. Its protein product is CASSENAGALNEQFF.